Sequencing of this T cell receptor (beta chain) was carried out in a study of T cells in Graves' hyperthyroidism and ophthalmopathy. As for the study in general: The initial diagnosis was the point when peripheral blood was collected, ahead of any treatment.

Amplified TCR beta CDR3 regions derived from RNA transcripts. The HTBI primer set served for first-round RT-PCR of the TCR CDR3. TCRdb reprocessed the multiplex PCR reads via MiXCR and lists one record per CDR3 protein. The table records some 420,000 distinct CDR3 sequences, roughly an eighth of them present only once. The CDR3 is made up of 17 amino acids. Germline V gives CDR1 SGHAT, CDR2 FQNNGV. V shed 4 bases and J 3 bases; nucleotides not matched to a gene: 9. Whole-study findings and limits: Most thyroid clonotypes expanded above 0.001 were also detected in blood. Classification by a 13 V-J model distinguished ophthalmopathy from stable hyperthyroidism.

As concerns this clonotype: Its target is unknown.

Graves' hyperthyroidism showing no ophthalmopathy progression within 18 months was considered stable. The sample taken for sequencing was blood. The TCR was taken from a woman in her late teens or twenties with Graves' hyperthyroidism. J is TRBJ2-1 and V is TRBV11-2; 10 positions agree with TRBD2. This CDR3 reads CASSYTTGTSDYNEQFF. CDR3 sequence (DNA): TGTGCCAGCAGCTACACTACCGGGACTAGCGACTACAATGAGCAGTTCTTC.